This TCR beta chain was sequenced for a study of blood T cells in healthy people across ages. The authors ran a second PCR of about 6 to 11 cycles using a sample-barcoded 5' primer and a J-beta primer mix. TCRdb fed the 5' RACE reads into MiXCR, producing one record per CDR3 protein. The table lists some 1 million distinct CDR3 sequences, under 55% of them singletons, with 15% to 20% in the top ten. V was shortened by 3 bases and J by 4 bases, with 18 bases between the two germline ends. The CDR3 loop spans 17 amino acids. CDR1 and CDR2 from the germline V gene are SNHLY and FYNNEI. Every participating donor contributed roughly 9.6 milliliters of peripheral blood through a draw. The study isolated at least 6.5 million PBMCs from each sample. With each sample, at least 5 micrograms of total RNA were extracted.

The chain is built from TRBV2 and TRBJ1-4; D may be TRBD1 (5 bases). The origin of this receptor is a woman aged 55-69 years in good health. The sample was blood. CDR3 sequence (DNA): TGTGCCAGCAGTGATTCATCCGGGGGGGGATTTAATGAAAAACTGTTTTTT. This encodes CASSDSSGGGFNEKLFF.